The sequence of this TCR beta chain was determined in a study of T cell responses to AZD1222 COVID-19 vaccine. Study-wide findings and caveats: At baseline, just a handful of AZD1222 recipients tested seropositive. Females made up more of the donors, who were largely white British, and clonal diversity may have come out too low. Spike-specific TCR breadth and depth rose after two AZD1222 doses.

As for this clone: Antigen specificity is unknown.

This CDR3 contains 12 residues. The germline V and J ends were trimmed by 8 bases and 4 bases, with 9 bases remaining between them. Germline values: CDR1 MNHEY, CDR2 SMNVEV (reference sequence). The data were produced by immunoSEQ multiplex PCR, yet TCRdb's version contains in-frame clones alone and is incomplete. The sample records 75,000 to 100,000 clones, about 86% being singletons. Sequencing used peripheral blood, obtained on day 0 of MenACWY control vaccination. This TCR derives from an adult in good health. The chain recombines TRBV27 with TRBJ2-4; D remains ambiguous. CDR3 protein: CASGSGKNIQYF. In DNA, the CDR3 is TGTGCCAGCGGTTCCGGTAAAAACATTCAGTACTTC.